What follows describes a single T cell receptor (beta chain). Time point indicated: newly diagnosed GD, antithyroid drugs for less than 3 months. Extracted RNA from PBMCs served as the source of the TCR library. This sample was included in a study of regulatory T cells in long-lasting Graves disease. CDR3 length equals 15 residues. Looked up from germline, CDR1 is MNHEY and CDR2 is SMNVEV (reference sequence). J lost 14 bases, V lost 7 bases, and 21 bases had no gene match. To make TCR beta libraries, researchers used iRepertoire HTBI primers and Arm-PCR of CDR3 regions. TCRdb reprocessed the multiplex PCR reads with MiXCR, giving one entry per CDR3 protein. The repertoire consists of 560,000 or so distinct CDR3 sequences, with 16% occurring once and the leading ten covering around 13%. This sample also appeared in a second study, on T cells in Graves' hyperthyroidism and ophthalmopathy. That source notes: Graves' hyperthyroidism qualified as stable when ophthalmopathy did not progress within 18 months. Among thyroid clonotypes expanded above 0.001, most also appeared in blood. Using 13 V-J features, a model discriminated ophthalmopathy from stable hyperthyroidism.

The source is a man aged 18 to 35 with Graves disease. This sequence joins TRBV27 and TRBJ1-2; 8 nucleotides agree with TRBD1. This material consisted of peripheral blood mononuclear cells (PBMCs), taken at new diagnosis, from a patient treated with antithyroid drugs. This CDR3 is CASTSTGQGNYGFTF. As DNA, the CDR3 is TGTGCCAGCACTTCGACCGGACAGGGAAACTATGGCTTTACCTTC.